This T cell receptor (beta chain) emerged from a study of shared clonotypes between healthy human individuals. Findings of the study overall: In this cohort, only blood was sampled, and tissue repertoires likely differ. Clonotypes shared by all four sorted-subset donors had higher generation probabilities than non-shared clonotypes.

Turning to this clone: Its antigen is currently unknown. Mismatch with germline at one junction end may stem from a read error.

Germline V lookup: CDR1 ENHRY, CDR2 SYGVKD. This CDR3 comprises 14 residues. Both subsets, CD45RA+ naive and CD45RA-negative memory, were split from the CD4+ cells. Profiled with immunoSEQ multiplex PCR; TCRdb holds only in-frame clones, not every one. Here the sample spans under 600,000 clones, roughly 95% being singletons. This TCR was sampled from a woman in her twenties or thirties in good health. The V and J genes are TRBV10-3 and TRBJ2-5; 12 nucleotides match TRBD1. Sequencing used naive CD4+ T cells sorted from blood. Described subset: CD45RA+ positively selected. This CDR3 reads CAVRGQGAAETQYF. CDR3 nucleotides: TGTGCCGTCAGGGGACAGGGGGCGGCGGAGACCCAGTACTTC.